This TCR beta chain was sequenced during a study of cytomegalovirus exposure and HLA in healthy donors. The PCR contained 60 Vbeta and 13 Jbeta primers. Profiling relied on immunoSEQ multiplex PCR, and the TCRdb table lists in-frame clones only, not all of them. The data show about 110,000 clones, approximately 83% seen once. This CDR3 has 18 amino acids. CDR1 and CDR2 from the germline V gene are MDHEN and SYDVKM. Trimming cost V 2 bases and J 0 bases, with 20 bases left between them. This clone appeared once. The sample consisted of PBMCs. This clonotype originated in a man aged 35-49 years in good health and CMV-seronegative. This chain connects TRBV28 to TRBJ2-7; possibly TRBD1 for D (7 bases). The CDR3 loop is CASSLGGRRGQRSYEQYF. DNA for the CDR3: TGTGCCAGCAGTTTAGGAGGGCGCAGGGGACAGCGCTCCTACGAGCAGTACTTC.